This T cell receptor beta chain originates from a study of shared clonotypes between healthy human individuals. Study findings and constraints: The study generally estimated greater richness for naive than memory subsets. Among four donors, roughly 5% of naive CD4 clonotypes were found in common.

None of the donors, who were healthy HIV-negative adults, had recently had acute infections or vaccinations. The data were produced by immunoSEQ multiplex PCR, yet TCRdb's version contains in-frame clones alone and is incomplete. The repertoire holds millions of clones, with 95% as singletons. J gave up 6 bases and V 5 bases, and 9 bases lay outside the gene matches. Germline loops: CDR1 KGHSH, CDR2 LQKENI. CDR3 length equals 16 residues. As concerns this clone: Its antigen is unidentified.

Sequencing used naive CD4+ T cells sorted from blood. Subset reported: CD45RA+ positively selected. The V gene is TRBV18, the J gene TRBJ2-1, with 11 bases aligning to TRBD2. This receptor was obtained from a man aged 18 to 29 in good health. The CDR3 bases are TGTGCCAGCTCATCCAGAGGTAGCGGGGGGGCCAATGAGCAGTTCTTC. Amino acid sequence: CASSSRGSGGANEQFF.